Listed below are T cell receptor beta chains from one sample, sequenced in a study of graft-versus-host responses after intestinal transplantation. For these TCRs, the target antigens are not known. Repertoires were generated with immunoSEQ multiplex PCR, while TCRdb's copy carries only in-frame clones and drops some. The repertoire holds 38,000 or so clones, with about 95% as singletons. The sample in question was unstimulated CD8+ T cells sorted from spleen or lymph node cells, obtained before transplant. All receptors come from a human donor who was the organ donor for an intestinal transplant. CDR3s include the opening cysteine and the closing phenylalanine or tryptophan. D genes are given only for firm matches. Clone size is given for some rows only: seen once, a few or many times, or a class if the clone is expanded.

.,TRBV7-3,.,TRBJ2-7,CASSLIGAHEQYF,TGTGCCAGCAGCTTAATTGGGGCCCACGAGCAGTACTTC
TRBD2,TRBV29-1,.,TRBJ2-2,CSASGGTYTGELFF,TGCAGCGCCAGCGGGGGAACGTACACCGGGGAGCTGTTTTTT
.,TRBV5-6,.,TRBJ2-3,CASSFQPGHRGTDTQYF,TGTGCCAGCAGCTTCCAACCGGGACATCGAGGGACAGATACGCAGTATTTT
.,TRBV21-1,few,TRBJ2-1,CASSPYPSPWGYNEQFF,TGTGCCAGCAGCCCATACCCTAGCCCCTGGGGCTACAATGAGCAGTTCTTC
.,TRBV5-4,.,TRBJ2-7,CASSGRDSSYEQYF,TGTGCCAGCAGCGGCCGGGACTCAAGCTACGAGCAGTACTTC
TRBD1,TRBV5-4,.,TRBJ2-7,CASSSYRGPPYEQYF,TGTGCCAGCAGCTCCTACAGGGGGCCCCCTTACGAGCAGTACTTC
.,TRBV9,.,TRBJ1-2,CASSANLDSSLYYGYTF,TGTGCCAGCAGCGCAAACCTCGATTCATCCTTATACTATGGCTACACCTTC
.,TRBV7-2,.,TRBJ2-7,CASSPSLPVGYEQYF,TGTGCCAGCAGCCCCTCCCTTCCGGTGGGCTACGAGCAGTACTTC
TRBD1,TRBV5-1,.,TRBJ1-2,CASSFRQGWYGYTF,TGCGCCAGCAGCTTCCGACAGGGATGGTATGGCTACACCTTC
TRBD2,TRBV7-6,.,TRBJ2-1,CASSLGAAGGTPYNEQFF,TGTGCCAGCAGCTTAGGGGCTGCGGGGGGGACCCCCTACAATGAGCAGTTCTTC
TRBD2,TRBV5-1,.,TRBJ2-4,CASSPLLAGGPDIQYF,TGCGCCAGCAGCCCCCTTCTAGCGGGGGGGCCGGACATTCAGTACTTC
.,TRBV11-2,.,TRBJ2-1,CASSLITSSLSFF,TGTGCCAGCAGCCTCATCACTTCATCCCTCTCGTTCTTC
.,TRBV7-2,.,TRBJ2-7,CASSPFLSYEQYF,TGTGCCAGCAGCCCGTTTCTTTCCTACGAGCAGTACTTC
TRBD1,TRBV5-4,.,TRBJ2-7,CASSSGQFYEQYF,TGTGCCAGCAGCTCGGGACAGTTCTACGAGCAGTACTTC
TRBD1,TRBV7-9,.,TRBJ1-2,CASSSGDRQYYGYTF,TGTGCCAGCAGCTCAGGGGACAGGCAGTACTATGGCTACACCTTC
.,TRBV14,.,TRBJ2-5,CASSQGWGFQETQYF,TGTGCCAGCAGCCAAGGTTGGGGCTTCCAAGAGACCCAGTACTTC
.,TRBV7-6,.,TRBJ1-4,CASSLTSNEKLFF,TGTGCCAGCAGCCTAACGTCTAATGAAAAACTGTTTTTT
.,TRBV10-3,.,TRBJ2-7,CAISKGGEQYF,TGTGCCATCTCTAAGGGGGGCGAGCAGTACTTC
TRBD2,TRBV12-5,.,TRBJ2-3,CASPSTAGVTDTQYF,TGTGCTAGTCCCTCAACAGCGGGGGTCACAGATACGCAGTATTTT
TRBD2,TRBV7-2,once,TRBJ2-3,CASSSETSGGGTDTQYF,TGTGCCAGCAGCTCCGAGACTAGCGGGGGGGGCACAGATACGCAGTATTTT
.,TRBV7-2,.,TRBJ2-6,CASSSTGLSGANVLTF,TGTGCCAGCAGCTCGACAGGATTATCTGGGGCCAACGTCCTGACTTTC
TRBD2,TRBV7-9,.,TRBJ2-1,CASSPLAGAAGDEQFF,TGTGCCAGCAGCCCACTAGCGGGGGCAGCCGGGGATGAGCAGTTCTTC
.,TRBV7-9,few,TRBJ2-2,CASSLGPPNTGELFF,TGTGCCAGCAGCTTGGGGCCTCCGAACACCGGGGAGCTGTTTTTT
.,TRBV4-3,.,TRBJ1-2,CASSQVLGALGYGYTF,TGCGCCAGCAGCCAAGTTCTAGGGGCCCTCGGGTATGGCTACACCTTC
TRBD1,TRBV6-1,.,TRBJ1-3,CASSVTGYSGNTIYF,TGTGCCAGCAGCGTGACAGGGTACTCTGGAAACACCATATATTTT
.,TRBV5-1,.,TRBJ2-5,CASSRWEYSQETQYF,TGCGCCAGCAGCCGTTGGGAGTACTCCCAAGAGACCCAGTACTTC
.,TRBV28,.,TRBJ1-1,CASSLRAGVRTEAFF,TGTGCCAGCAGTTTAAGGGCGGGGGTGAGGACTGAAGCTTTCTTT
.,TRBV27,.,TRBJ2-7,CASSLSALYEQYF,TGTGCCAGCAGTTTAAGCGCTCTATACGAGCAGTACTTC
.,TRBV11-2,.,TRBJ2-7,CASSVRDSYEQYF,TGTGCCAGCAGCGTGCGGGACAGCTACGAGCAGTACTTC
TRBD2,TRBV11-1,.,TRBJ2-1,CASSTAGILWNEQFF,TGTGCCAGCAGCACAGCGGGGATTCTCTGGAATGAGCAGTTCTTC
.,TRBV27,.,TRBJ1-5,CASSLSASNQPQHF,TGTGCCAGCAGTTTATCAGCTAGCAATCAGCCCCAGCATTTT
TRBD1,TRBV4-3,.,TRBJ1-1,CASSQEGGSEAFF,TGCGCCAGCAGCCAAGAAGGGGGCTCTGAAGCTTTCTTT
.,TRBV7-6,.,TRBJ2-3,CASSLGGRDTQYF,TGTGCCAGCAGCTTAGGCGGGCGGGATACGCAGTATTTT
.,TRBV6-5,.,TRBJ1-2,CASSYFFSGEDGYTF,TGTGCCAGCAGTTACTTTTTCTCAGGAGAGGATGGCTACACCTTC
TRBD1,TRBV4-3,.,TRBJ1-2,CASSQDRGTVYGYTF,TGCGCCAGCAGCCAAGATAGGGGGACAGTCTATGGCTACACCTTC
TRBD1,TRBV7-8,once,TRBJ1-6,CASSPSGGGNSPLHF,TGTGCCAGCAGCCCATCAGGGGGAGGTAATTCACCCCTCCACTTT
.,TRBV5-5,once,TRBJ2-1,CASSYTGTPYNEQFF,TGTGCCAGCAGCTATACCGGGACACCCTACAATGAGCAGTTCTTC
.,TRBV5-1,.,TRBJ2-7,CASSPGRKPPYEQYF,TGCGCCAGCAGCCCAGGACGAAAACCACCCTACGAGCAGTACTTC
.,TRBV7-9,once,TRBJ2-5,CASSLLGTWKETQYF,TGTGCCAGCAGCTTACTTGGGACATGGAAAGAGACCCAGTACTTC
.,TRBV4-2,.,TRBJ2-7,CASSPTAAGRVSYEQYF,TGTGCCAGCAGCCCCACAGCTGCGGGCAGGGTATCCTACGAGCAGTACTTC
TRBD2,TRBV4-2,.,TRBJ2-5,CASSPQPGLGVQETQYF,TGTGCCAGCAGCCCCCAACCGGGACTAGGGGTCCAGGAGACCCAGTACTTC
.,TRBV6-6,once,TRBJ2-5,CASTGTGRETQYF,TGTGCCAGCACCGGCACCGGTCGGGAGACCCAGTACTTC
.,TRBV6-6,.,TRBJ2-2,CASSYSSWGPHGELFF,TGTGCCAGCAGTTACTCCTCTTGGGGGCCCCACGGGGAGCTGTTTTTT
.,TRBV5-1,.,TRBJ1-1,CASSLGVNTEAFF,TGCGCCAGCAGCTTGGGAGTGAACACTGAAGCTTTCTTT
.,TRBV4-1,.,TRBJ1-6,CASSRMRKAGYNSPLHF,TGCGCCAGCAGCCGAATGAGAAAGGCAGGGTATAATTCACCCCTCCACTTT
.,TRBV6-1,.,TRBJ2-2,CASRGTSFPTGELFF,TGTGCCAGCAGGGGGACTTCATTCCCAACCGGGGAGCTGTTTTTT
.,TRBV29-1,.,TRBJ2-1,CSVEEQTASSYNEQFF,TGCAGCGTTGAAGAGCAGACGGCGAGCTCCTACAATGAGCAGTTCTTC
.,TRBV5-6,.,TRBJ1-4,CASSPRELKLFF,TGTGCCAGCAGCCCGAGGGAGTTAAAACTGTTTTTT
.,TRBV2,.,TRBJ2-5,CASSGMAPNWQETQYF,TGTGCCAGCAGTGGAATGGCGCCAAACTGGCAAGAGACCCAGTACTTC
.,TRBV2,.,TRBJ2-1,CASSDFRTREQFF,TGTGCCAGCAGTGACTTTCGGACCCGAGAGCAGTTCTTC
TRBD1,TRBV27,.,TRBJ2-3,CASSLDRGGTDTQYF,TGTGCCAGCAGTCTTGACAGGGGCGGCACAGATACGCAGTATTTT
.,TRBV29-1,.,TRBJ2-1,CSVEDVWTARGNEQFF,TGCAGCGTTGAAGATGTTTGGACAGCGAGGGGCAATGAGCAGTTCTTC
TRBD2,TRBV11-2,.,TRBJ2-1,CASSLDPPLSGGEEEQFF,TGTGCCAGCAGCTTAGACCCCCCACTTAGCGGGGGAGAGGAAGAGCAGTTCTTC
.,TRBV4-3,.,TRBJ2-1,CASSQEVVGVSYNEQFF,TGCGCCAGCAGCCAAGAAGTGGTAGGGGTCTCCTACAATGAGCAGTTCTTC